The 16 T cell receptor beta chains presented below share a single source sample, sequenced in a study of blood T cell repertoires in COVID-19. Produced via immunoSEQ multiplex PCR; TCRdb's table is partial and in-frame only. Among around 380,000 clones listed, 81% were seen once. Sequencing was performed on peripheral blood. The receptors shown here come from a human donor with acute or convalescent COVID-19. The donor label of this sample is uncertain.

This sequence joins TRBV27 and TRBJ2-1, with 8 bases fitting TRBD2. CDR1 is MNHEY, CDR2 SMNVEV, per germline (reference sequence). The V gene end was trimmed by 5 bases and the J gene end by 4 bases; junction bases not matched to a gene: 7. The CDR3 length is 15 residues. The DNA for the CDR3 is TGTGCCAGCAGTCTTAAGCGGGGGCGATACAATGAGCAGTTCTTC. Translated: CASSLKRGRYNEQFF.

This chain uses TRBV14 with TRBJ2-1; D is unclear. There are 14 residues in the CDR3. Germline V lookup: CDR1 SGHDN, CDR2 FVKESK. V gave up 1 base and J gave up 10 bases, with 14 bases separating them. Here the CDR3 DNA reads TGTGCCAGCAGCCAAGGAGAGTGGAGACTCGAGCAGTTCTTC. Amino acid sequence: CASSQGEWRLEQFF.

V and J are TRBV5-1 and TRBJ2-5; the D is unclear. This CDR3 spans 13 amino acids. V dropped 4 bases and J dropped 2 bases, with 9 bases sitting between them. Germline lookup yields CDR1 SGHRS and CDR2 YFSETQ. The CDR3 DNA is TGCGCCAGCAGCGGGCCGATACAAGAGACCCAGTACTTC. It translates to CASSGPIQETQYF.

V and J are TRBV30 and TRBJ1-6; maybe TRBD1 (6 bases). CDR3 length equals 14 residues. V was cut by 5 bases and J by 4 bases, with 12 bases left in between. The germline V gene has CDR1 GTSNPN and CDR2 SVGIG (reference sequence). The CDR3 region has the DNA TGTGCCTGGGGGGGGGCAGGTTATAATTCACCCCTCCACTTT. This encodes CAWGGAGYNSPLHF.

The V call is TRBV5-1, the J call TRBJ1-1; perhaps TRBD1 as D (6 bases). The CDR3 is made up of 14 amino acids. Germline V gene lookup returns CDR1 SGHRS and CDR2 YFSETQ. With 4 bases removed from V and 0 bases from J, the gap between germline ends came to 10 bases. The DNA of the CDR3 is TGCGCCAGCAGCCCGGACAGCTTGAACACTGAAGCTTTCTTT. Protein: CASSPDSLNTEAFF.

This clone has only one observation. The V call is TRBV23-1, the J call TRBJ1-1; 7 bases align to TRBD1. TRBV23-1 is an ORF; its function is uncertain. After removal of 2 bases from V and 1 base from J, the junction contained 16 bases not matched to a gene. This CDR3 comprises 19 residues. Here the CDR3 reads CASSQVTRQGHTQNTEAFF. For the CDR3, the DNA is TGCGCCAGCAGTCAAGTAACCAGACAGGGCCACACTCAGAACACTGAAGCTTTCTTT.

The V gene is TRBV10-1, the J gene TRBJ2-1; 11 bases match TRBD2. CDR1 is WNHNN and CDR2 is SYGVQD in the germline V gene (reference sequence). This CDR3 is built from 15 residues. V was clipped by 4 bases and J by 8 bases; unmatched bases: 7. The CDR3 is CASSGLAGSDYEQFF. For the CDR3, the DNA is TGCGCCAGCAGTGGACTAGCGGGAAGCGACTATGAGCAGTTCTTC.

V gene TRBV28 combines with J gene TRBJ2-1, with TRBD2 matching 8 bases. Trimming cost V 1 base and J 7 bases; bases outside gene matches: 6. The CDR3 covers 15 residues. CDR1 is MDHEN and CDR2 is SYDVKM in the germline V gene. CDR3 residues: CASSLLAGMGNEQFF. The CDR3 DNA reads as TGTGCCAGCAGTTTATTAGCGGGGATGGGGAATGAGCAGTTCTTC.

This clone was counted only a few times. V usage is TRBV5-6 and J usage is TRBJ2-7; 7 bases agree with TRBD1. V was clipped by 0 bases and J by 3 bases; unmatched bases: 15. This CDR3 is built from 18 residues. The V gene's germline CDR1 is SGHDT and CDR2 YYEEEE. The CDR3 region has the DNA TGTGCCAGCAGCTTGGCCGAACCCCGGGACAGCATAATCTACGAGCAGTACTTC. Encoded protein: CASSLAEPRDSIIYEQYF.

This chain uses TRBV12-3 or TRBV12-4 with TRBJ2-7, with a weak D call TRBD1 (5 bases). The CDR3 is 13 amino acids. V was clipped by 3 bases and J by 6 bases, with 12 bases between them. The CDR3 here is CASSLALGVEQYF. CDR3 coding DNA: TGTGCCAGCAGTTTGGCCTTAGGGGTCGAGCAGTACTTC.

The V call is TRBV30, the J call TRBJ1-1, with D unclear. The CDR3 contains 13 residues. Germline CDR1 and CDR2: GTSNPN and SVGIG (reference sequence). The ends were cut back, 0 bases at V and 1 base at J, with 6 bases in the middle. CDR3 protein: CAWSVTPNTEAFF. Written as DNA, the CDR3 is TGTGCCTGGAGTGTAACTCCGAACACTGAAGCTTTCTTT.

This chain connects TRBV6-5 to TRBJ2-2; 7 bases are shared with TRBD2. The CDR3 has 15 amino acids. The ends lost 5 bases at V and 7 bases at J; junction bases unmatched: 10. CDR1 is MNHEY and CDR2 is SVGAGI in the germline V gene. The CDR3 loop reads CASSRGLLGSGELFF. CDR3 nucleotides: TGTGCCAGCAGTAGGGGACTATTGGGGAGCGGGGAGCTGTTTTTT.

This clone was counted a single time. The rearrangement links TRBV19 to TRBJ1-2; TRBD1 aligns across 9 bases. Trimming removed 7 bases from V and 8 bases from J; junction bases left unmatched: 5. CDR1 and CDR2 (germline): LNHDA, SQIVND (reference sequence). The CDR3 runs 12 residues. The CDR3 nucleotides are TGTGCCAGTAACGGGGACAGGGAAGGCTACACCTTC. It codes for CASNGDREGYTF.

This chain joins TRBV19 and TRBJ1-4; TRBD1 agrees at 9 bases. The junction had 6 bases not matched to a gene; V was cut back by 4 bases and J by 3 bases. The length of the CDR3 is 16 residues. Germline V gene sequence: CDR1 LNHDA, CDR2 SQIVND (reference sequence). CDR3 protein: CASSTHRGQANEKLFF. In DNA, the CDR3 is TGTGCCAGTAGTACTCACAGGGGGCAGGCTAATGAAAAACTGTTTTTT.

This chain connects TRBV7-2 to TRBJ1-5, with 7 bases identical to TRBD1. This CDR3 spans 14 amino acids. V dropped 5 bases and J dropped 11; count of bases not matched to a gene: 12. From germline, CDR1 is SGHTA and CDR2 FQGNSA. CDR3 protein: CASSLDRFAKAQHF. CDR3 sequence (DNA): TGTGCCAGCAGCCTGGACAGGTTCGCCAAAGCCCAGCATTTT.

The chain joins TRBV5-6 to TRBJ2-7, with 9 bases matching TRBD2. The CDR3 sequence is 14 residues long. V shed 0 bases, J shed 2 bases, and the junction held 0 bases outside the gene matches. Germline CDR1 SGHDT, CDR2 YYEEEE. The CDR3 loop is CASSLGTSAYEQYF. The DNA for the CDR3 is TGTGCCAGCAGCTTGGGGACTAGCGCCTACGAGCAGTACTTC.